The present entry profiles one T cell receptor (beta chain) with its context. This receptor's antigen is unknown. No base-level quality is on record; no much larger clone is a single base apart. Receptor amplification or capture employed multiplex PCR. Instrument on record: Illumina HiSeq 4000. TCR beta libraries were built with iRepertoire HTBI primers and Arm-PCR amplification of CDR3 regions. Gel purification was performed on PCR products prior to sequencing. As for the authors' bioinformatics: Gene usage analysis of CDR3 amino acid clonotypes used the approximately 62 TRBV and some 15 TRBJ segments found across samples. COPE and FqMerger were used to merge filtered high-quality paired reads into contigs. BLAST was used to align contigs to the IMGT TRBV, TRBD and TRBJ reference genes, and CDR3 was defined following IMGT. Clonotypes above 0.1% frequency were classified as highly expanded clones. Repertoire diversity was measured by Shannon entropy, and V-J evenness by the Gini coefficient. Clonotypes shared by more than one individual were considered public. The raw public reads went through TCRdb reprocessing: fastp at Q25, MiXCR clone calling, in-frame beta chains kept. For every CDR3 protein sequence, its rows merge into one entry that carries the most common genes and DNA. The V and J calls follow TCRdb's processing rather than the paper's. This sample has some 430,000 distinct CDR3 sequences in its table, and about a fifth of those were observed once. Approximately 6.4% of the sample lies in the top ten.

The data belong to a study of regulatory T cells in long-lasting Graves disease (TCRdb year 2021). Turning to the overall study: To count as having persistent Graves' disease, a patient had to have received antithyroid drug treatment for over 5 years with TSH receptor autoantibodies remaining persistently positive. Persistent Graves' disease patients were compared with newly diagnosed Graves' disease patients by peripheral blood TCR sequencing and RNA sequencing. The study took place in China and was registered as a clinical trial. A total of some 35 samples underwent TCR sequencing: about 13 from persistent and about 20 from newly diagnosed Graves' disease patients. On average, persistent Graves' disease patients in the clinical cohort had been on antithyroid drugs for approximately ten years.

From the cysteine up to the phenylalanine, the CDR3 has a length of 13 residues. The DNA shown is the 39-base CDR3, in frame from base 1. For CDR1 and CDR2, the germline V gene (reference sequence) lists DFQATT and SNEGSKA. V and J are truncated by 4 bases and 0 bases respectively, leaving an intervening sequence of 9 bases. Study-wide findings and limitations: Persistent disease showed preferential use of TRBV28, TRBJ1-2 and TRBJ2-5, whereas newly diagnosed disease favored TRBV20-1 and TRBJ2-1. Sequencing and analysis were limited to the TCR beta chain. The study examined only peripheral blood because the primary lesion, thyroid tissue, could not be accessed. The authors acknowledged the small sample size as a limitation that may reduce accuracy. Compared with newly diagnosed patients, persistent Graves' disease patients had lower TCR Shannon entropy and fewer highly expanded clones, which suggests clonal expansion. Patients with persistent disease shared more public clonotypes (roughly 2,900) than newly diagnosed patients did (more than 900).

In light of the paper, this sample's time point label describes: persistent/refractory GD, antithyroid drugs over 5 years with positive TRAb. RNA was extracted from PBMCs in TRIzol for both TCR sequencing and RNA sequencing. The diagnosis of Graves' disease followed American Thyroid Association guidelines. Patients were recruited from an endocrinology department in Xi'an, China. Each patient gave 9 to 10 milliliters of peripheral blood, collected in an EDTA anticoagulant tube. Ficoll Paque Plus density gradient separation was used to isolate PBMCs, and no additional T cell sorting was done. RNA quality was checked with an Agilent 2100 Bioanalyzer and agarose gel, and concentration with a NanoDrop 2000.

The TCR comes from a female donor with Graves disease. In this chain, TRBV20-1 is recombined with TRBJ1-1; no D gene can be assigned with confidence. The sample here was peripheral blood mononuclear cells (PBMCs), taken when the disease was refractory, from a patient treated with antithyroid drugs. The nucleotides read TGCAGTGCTAAGGGCGTCTTGAACACTGAAGCTTTCTTT. This gives the protein CSAKGVLNTEAFF.